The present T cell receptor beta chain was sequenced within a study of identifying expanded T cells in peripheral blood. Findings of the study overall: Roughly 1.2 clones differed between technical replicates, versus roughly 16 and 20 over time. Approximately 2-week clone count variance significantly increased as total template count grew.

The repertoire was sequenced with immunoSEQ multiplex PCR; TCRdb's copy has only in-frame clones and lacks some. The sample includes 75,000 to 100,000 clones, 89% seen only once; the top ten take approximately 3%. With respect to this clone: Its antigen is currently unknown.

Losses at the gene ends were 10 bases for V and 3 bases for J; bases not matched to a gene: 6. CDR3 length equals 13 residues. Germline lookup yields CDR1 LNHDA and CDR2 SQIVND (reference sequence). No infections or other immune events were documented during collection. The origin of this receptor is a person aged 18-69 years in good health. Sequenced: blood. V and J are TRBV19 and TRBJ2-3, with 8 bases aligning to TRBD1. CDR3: CATSWTGTDTQYF. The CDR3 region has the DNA TGTGCCACCTCCTGGACAGGGACAGATACGCAGTATTTT.